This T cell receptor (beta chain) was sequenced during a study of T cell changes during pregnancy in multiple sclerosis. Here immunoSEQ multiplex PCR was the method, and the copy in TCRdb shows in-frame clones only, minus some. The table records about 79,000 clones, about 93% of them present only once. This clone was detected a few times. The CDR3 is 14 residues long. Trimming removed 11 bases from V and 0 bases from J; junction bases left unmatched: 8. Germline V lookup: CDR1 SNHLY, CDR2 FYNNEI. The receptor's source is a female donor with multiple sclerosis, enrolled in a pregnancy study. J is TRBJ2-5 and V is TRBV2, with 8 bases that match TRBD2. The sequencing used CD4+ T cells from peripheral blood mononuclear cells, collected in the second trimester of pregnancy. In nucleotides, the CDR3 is TGTGCCGGATCTAGCGGGTCGTACCAAGAGACCCAGTACTTC. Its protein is CAGSSGSYQETQYF.